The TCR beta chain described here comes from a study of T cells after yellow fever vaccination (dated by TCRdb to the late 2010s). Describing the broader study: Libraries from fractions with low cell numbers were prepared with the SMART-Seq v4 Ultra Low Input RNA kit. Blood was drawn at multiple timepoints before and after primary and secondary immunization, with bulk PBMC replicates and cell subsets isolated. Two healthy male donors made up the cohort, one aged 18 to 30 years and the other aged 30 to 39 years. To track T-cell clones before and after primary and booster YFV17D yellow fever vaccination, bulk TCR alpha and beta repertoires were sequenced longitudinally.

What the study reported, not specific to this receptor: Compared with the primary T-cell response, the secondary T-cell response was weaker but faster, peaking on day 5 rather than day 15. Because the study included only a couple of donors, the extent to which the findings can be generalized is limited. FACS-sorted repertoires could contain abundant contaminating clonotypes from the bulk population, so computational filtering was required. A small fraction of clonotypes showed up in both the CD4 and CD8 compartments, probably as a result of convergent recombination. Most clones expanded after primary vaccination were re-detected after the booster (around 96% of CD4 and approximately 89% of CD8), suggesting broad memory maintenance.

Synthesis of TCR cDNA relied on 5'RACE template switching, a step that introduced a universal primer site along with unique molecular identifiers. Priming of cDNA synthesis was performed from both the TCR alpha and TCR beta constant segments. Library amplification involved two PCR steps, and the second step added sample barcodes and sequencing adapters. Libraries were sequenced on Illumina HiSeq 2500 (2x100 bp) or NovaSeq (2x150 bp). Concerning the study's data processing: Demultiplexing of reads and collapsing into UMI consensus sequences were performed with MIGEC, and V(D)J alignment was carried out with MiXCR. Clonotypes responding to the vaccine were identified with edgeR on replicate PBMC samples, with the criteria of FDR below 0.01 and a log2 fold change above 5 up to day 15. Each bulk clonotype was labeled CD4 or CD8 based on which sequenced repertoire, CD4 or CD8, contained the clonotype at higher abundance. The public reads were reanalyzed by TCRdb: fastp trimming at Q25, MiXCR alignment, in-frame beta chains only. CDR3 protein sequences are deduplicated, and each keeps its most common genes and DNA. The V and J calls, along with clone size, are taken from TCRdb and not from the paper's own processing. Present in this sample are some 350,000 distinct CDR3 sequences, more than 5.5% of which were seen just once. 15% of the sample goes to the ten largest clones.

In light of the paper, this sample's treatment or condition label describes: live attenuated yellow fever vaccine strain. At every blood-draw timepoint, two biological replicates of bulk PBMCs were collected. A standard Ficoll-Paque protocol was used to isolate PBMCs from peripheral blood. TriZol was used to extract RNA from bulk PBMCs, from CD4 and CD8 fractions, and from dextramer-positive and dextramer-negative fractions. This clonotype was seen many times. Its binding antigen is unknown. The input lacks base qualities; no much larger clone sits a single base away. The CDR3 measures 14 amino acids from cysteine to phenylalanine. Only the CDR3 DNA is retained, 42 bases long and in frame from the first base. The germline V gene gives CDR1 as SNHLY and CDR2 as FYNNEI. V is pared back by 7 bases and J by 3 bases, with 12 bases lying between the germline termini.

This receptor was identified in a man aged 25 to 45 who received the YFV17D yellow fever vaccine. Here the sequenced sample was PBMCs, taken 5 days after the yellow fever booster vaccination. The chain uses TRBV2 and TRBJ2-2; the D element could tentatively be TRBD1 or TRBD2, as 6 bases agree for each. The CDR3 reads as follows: CASKGGADTGELFF. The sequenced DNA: TGTGCCAGCAAGGGGGGCGCGGACACCGGGGAGCTGTTTTTT.